The 20 T cell receptor beta chains listed next were all sequenced from one sample in a study of blood T cell repertoires in COVID-19 (dated by TCRdb to between 2020 and 2021). The library was obtained by the immunoSEQ multiplex PCR assay. This immuneACCESS table, as held by TCRdb, lists in-frame sequences with V and J called but not all clones. Of the missing ones, under half trace to an unresolved V gene in checked studies; the others have no known cause. Across this sample there are about 93,000 clones, with 75% to 90% seen only once. The biggest ten clones account for roughly 1.5% of the sample. Input material: peripheral blood. The receptors here all came from a human donor with active COVID-19. The donor label of this sample is uncertain.

The chain couples TRBV7-2 to TRBJ1-1; 7 nucleotides agree with TRBD1. Germline CDR1 and CDR2: SGHTA and FQGNSA. Trimming at V came to 5 bases and at J to 2 bases, leaving 8 bases not matched to a gene. The CDR3 is 15 residues long. Written as DNA, the CDR3 is TGTGCCAGCAGCGAATACAGGGGATTAAACACTGAAGCTTTCTTT. The encoded protein is CASSEYRGLNTEAFF.

This clone was seen only once. The chain is built from TRBV7-8 and TRBJ2-1; 10 bases line up with TRBD2. CDR1 and CDR2 from the germline V gene are SGHVS and FQNEAQ. V shed 4 bases and J 3 bases; nucleotides not matched to a gene: 3. The CDR3 consists of 15 residues. Written as DNA, the CDR3 is TGTGCCAGCAGCTCCCAGCGGGGGGGCTACAATGAGCAGTTCTTC. Encoded protein: CASSSQRGGYNEQFF.

CDR3 in DNA: TGCGCCAGCAGCCCCTATTCGCAGGCCTACGAGCAGTACTTC. It encodes CASSPYSQAYEQYF. The V and J genes are TRBV4-3 and TRBJ2-7; D gene unclear. Looked up from germline, CDR1 is LGHNA and CDR2 is YSLEER. Trimming shortened V by 4 bases and J by 2 bases, and 12 bases separated the two germline ends. This CDR3 comprises 14 residues.

V usage is TRBV19 and J usage is TRBJ2-7, with D maybe TRBD1 (7 bases). Germline-derived CDR1 and CDR2 are LNHDA and SQIVND (reference sequence). This CDR3 comprises 15 residues. V was cut by 3 bases and J by 6 bases, with 18 bases left in between. CDR3 protein: CASSIGRQGSFEQYF. The CDR3 nucleotides read TGTGCCAGTAGTATCGGGAGACAGGGTTCTTTCGAGCAGTACTTC.

The chain uses TRBV30 and TRBJ2-1; D is uncertain. The CDR3 sequence is 15 residues long. V lost 6 bases, J lost 0 bases, and 15 bases lay in between. The germline gives CDR1 GTSNPN, CDR2 SVGIG (reference sequence). CDR3 sequence (DNA): TGTGCCTGCCAAGACTCCTCGAGCTCCTACAATGAGCAGTTCTTC. Translation: CACQDSSSSYNEQFF.

This clone occurred once. The chain combines TRBV9 with TRBJ2-3, with TRBD2 identical over 8 bases. Germline V gives CDR1 SGDLS, CDR2 YYNGEE. The V and J ends lost 5 bases and 1 base, in that order; junction bases with no gene match: 12. The CDR3 totals 17 residues. The CDR3 nucleotides read TGTGCCAGCAGTCGCGGACTAGCCACCCTGGGCACAGATACGCAGTATTTT. Amino acid sequence: CASSRGLATLGTDTQYF.

This sequence joins TRBV3-1 (or the pseudogene TRBV3-2) and TRBJ1-5; TRBD1 might be the D (5 bases). The germline V and J ends were trimmed by 5 bases and 2 bases, with 13 bases remaining between them. The length of the CDR3 is 15 residues. The germline V gene has CDR1 LGHDT and CDR2 YNNKEL (reference sequence). The CDR3 DNA reads TGTGCCAGCAGCTCTGACCCCAGGGGCAATCAGCCCCAGCATTTT. Amino acid sequence: CASSSDPRGNQPQHF.

The chain uses TRBV7-2 and TRBJ1-4; TRBD1 matches at 9 bases. V shed 6 bases and J 2 bases; nucleotides not matched to a gene: 4. This CDR3 is 15 amino acids long. Germline V gene data show CDR1 as SGHTA and CDR2 as FQGNSA. This chain's CDR3 is CASSRDRGTNEKLFF. Written as DNA, the CDR3 is TGTGCCAGCAGTCGCGACAGGGGGACTAATGAAAAACTGTTTTTT.

This clone is a singleton in its sample. The chain has TRBV19 and TRBJ2-3; D gene uncertain. CDR3 length: 13 amino acids. Germline lookup yields CDR1 LNHDA and CDR2 SQIVND (reference sequence). V shed 9 bases and J shed 0 bases, with 10 bases lying between them. This CDR3 is CASADTSTDTQYF. Here the CDR3 DNA reads TGTGCCAGCGCGGATACAAGCACAGATACGCAGTATTTT.

The V call is TRBV2, the J call TRBJ1-1, with D possibly being TRBD1 (5 bases). Germline CDR1 is SNHLY and CDR2 is FYNNEI. V lost 6 bases to trimming and J lost 2 bases, with 10 bases between them. The CDR3 has 13 residues. The CDR3 region is CASRPTVNTEAFF. The CDR3 region has the DNA TGTGCCAGCAGGCCGACAGTCAACACTGAAGCTTTCTTT.

Only one count was recorded for this clone. The V call is TRBV7-6, the J call TRBJ2-2; D remains unclear. CDR3 length equals 16 residues. The V end was cut by 6 bases, the J end by 3 bases, with 17 bases between. Germline V gives CDR1 SGHVS, CDR2 FNYEAQ. In nucleotides, the CDR3 is TGTGCCAGCAGTCCAATAAGTCGAGCGCACACCGGGGAGCTGTTTTTT. It is translated as CASSPISRAHTGELFF.

This chain joins TRBV7-9 and TRBJ2-5; the D gene is possibly TRBD1 (6 bases). Germline V gene lookup returns CDR1 SEHNR and CDR2 FQNEAQ (reference sequence). V gave up 5 bases and J gave up 5 bases, with 15 bases separating them. This CDR3 is built from 14 residues. For the CDR3, the DNA is TGTGCCAGCAGCCCGACAGGACATGGGGAGACCCAGTACTTC. Translation: CASSPTGHGETQYF.

The chain carries TRBV7-9 and TRBJ2-7; a weak D match, TRBD2 (6 bases). The CDR3 totals 11 residues. Trimming shortened V by 6 bases and J by 5 bases, and 8 bases separated the two germline ends. Germline V gives CDR1 SEHNR, CDR2 FQNEAQ (reference sequence). The CDR3 here is CASRASDEQYF. In DNA, the CDR3 is TGTGCCAGCAGAGCTAGCGACGAGCAGTACTTC.

This chain connects TRBV5-8 to TRBJ2-1, with 7 bases fitting TRBD2. Trimming at V came to 5 bases and at J to 6 bases, leaving 11 bases not matched to a gene. Germline CDR1 reads SGHTS; CDR2 reads YDEGEE. The CDR3 runs 15 residues. Written as DNA, the CDR3 is TGTGCCAGCAGGGGGCGGCGGGGGTTATTCAATGAGCAGTTCTTC. As protein: CASRGRRGLFNEQFF.

V is TRBV7-8 and J is TRBJ2-5; 7 bases map to TRBD2. V dropped 5 bases and J dropped 5; count of bases not matched to a gene: 8. Germline-derived CDR1 and CDR2 are SGHVS and FQNEAQ. The CDR3 runs 14 residues. This chain's CDR3 is CASSIGRGGETQYF. DNA of the CDR3: TGTGCCAGCAGCATAGGGCGGGGAGGGGAGACCCAGTACTTC.

This clone was found once. V gene TRBV7-3 combines with J gene TRBJ2-1, with TRBD2 matching over 14 bases. Germline CDR1 and CDR2: SGHTA and FQGTGA. The CDR3 runs 15 residues. With V trimmed by 4 bases and J by 6 bases, 2 bases remained unmatched. The chain's CDR3 is CASSSGLAGANEQFF. In DNA, the CDR3 is TGTGCCAGCAGCTCGGGACTAGCGGGAGCCAATGAGCAGTTCTTC. Complete variable domain (other parts from reference TRBV7-3 and TRBJ2-1): GAGVSQTPSNKVTEKGKYVELRCDPISGHTALYWYRQSLGQGPEFLIYFQGTGAADDSGLPNDRFFAVRPEGSVSTLKIQRTERGDSAVYLCASSSGLAGANEQFFGPGTRLTVL.

J is TRBJ2-7 and V is TRBV6-6; TRBD2 matches at 7 bases. V lost 4 bases to trimming and J lost 7 bases; unmatched junction nucleotides: 16. CDR3 length equals 16 residues. Germline assignment: CDR1 MNHNY and CDR2 SVGAGI (reference sequence). The CDR3 region is CASSFRPPGGGGEQYF. Here the CDR3 DNA reads TGTGCCAGCAGTTTCCGACCGCCCGGTGGGGGAGGGGAGCAGTACTTC.

The chain uses TRBV30 and TRBJ2-1, with 7 bases lining up with TRBD2. The CDR3 spans 14 residues. Per germline, CDR1 GTSNPN and CDR2 SVGIG (reference sequence). Trimming removed 2 bases from V and 6 bases from J; junction bases left unmatched: 7. In DNA, the CDR3 is TGTGCCTGGAGTCCTTTGGGGGGGGGCAATGAGCAGTTCTTC. This codes for CAWSPLGGGNEQFF.

This clone occurred a few times. The chain combines TRBV15 with TRBJ2-3, with TRBD2 matching over 8 bases. CDR1 and CDR2 (germline): LNHNV, YYDKDF (reference sequence). The V segment lost 4 bases and the J segment 4 bases; nucleotides outside the gene matches: 10. This CDR3 spans 16 amino acids. The CDR3 DNA reads TGTGCCACCAGCATGCGTCAGACTAGCGTGTCAGATACGCAGTATTTT. Its protein product is CATSMRQTSVSDTQYF.

V is TRBV2 and J is TRBJ1-3, with TRBD1 matching over 7 bases. Trimming removed 9 bases from V and 4 bases from J; junction bases left unmatched: 6. This CDR3 has 13 amino acids. Per the germline V gene, CDR1 is SNHLY and CDR2 is FYNNEI. The CDR3 coding sequence is TGTGCCAGAGGGGGCACGGGCGGAAACACCATATATTTT. Protein sequence: CARGGTGGNTIYF.